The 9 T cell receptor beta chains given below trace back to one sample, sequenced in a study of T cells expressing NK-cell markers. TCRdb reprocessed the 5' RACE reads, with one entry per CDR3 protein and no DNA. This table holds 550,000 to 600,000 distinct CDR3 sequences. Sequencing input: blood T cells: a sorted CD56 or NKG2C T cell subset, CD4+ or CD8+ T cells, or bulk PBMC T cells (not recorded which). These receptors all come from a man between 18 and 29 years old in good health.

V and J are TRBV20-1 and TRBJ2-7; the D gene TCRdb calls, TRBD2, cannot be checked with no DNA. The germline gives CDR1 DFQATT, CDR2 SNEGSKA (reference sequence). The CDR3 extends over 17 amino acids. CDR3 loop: CSARDLPGLAGVTEQYF.

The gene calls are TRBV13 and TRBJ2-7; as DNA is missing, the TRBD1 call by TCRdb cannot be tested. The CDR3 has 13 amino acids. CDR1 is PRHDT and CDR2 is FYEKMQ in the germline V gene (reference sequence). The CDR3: CASSRPQGYEQYF.

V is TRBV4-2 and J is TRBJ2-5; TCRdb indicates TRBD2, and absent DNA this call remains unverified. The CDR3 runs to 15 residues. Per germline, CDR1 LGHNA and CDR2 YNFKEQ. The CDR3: CASSATSAGQETQYF.

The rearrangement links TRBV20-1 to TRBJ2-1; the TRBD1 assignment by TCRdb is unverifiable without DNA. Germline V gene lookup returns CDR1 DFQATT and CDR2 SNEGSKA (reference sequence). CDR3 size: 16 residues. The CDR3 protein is CSAFGTGRLGSNEQFF.

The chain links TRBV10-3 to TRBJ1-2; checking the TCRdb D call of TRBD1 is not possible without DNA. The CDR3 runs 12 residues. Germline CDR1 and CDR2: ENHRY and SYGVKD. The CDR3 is CAISDQGYGYTF.

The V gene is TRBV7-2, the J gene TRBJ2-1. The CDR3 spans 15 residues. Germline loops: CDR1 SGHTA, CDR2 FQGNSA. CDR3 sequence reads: CASSLREERRNEQFF.

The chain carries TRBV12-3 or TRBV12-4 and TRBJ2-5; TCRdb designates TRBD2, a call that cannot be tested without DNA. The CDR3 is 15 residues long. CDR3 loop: CASSDGTSGLETQYF.

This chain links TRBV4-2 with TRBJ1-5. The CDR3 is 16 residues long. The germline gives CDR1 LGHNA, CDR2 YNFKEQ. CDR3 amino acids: CASSLNRRLDNQPQHF.

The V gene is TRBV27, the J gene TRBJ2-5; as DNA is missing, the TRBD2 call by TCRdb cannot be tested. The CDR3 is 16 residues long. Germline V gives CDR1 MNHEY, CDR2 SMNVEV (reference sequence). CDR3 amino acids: CASSLSTGTLQETQYF.